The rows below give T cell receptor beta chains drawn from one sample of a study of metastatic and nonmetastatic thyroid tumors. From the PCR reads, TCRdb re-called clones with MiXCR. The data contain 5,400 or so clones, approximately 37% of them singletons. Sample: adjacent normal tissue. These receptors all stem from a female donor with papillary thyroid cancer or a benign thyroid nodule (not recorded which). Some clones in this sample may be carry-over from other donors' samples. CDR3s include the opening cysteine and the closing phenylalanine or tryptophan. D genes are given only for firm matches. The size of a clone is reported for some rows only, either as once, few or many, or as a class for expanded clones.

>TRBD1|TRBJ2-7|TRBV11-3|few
CASSPGTVVEQYF
TGTGCCAGCAGCCCCGGGACAGTGGTCGAGCAGTACTTC
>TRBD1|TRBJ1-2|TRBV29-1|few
CSVEGGQGSGYTF
TGCAGCGTTGAAGGGGGACAGGGAAGTGGCTACACCTTC
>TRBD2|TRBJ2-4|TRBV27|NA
CASSTRTRGQLGNIQYF
TGTGCCAGCAGTACCCGGACTAGAGGGCAATTAGGAAACATTCAGTACTTC
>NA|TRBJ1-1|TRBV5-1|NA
CASSLVQGMNTEAFF
TGCGCCAGCAGCTTGGTCCAGGGTATGAACACTGAAGCTTTCTTT
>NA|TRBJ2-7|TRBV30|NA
CAWSVKGYYEQYF
TGTGCCTGGAGTGTAAAGGGGTACTACGAGCAGTACTTC
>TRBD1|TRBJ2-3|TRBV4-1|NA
CASSQWTGSEGDTQYF
TGCGCCAGCAGCCAATGGACAGGGTCTGAGGGAGATACGCAGTATTTT
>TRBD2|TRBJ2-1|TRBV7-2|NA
CASSKTSGQGNEQFF
TGTGCCAGCAGCAAAACTAGCGGGCAGGGCAATGAGCAGTTCTTC
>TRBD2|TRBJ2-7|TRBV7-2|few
CASSELAGGPYEQYF
TGTGCCAGCAGCGAACTAGCGGGAGGTCCCTACGAGCAGTACTTC
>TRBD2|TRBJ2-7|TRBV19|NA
CASAGLAGAEQYF
TGTGCCAGTGCCGGACTAGCGGGAGCCGAGCAGTACTTC
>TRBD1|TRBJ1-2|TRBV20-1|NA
CSATDRDRNYGYTF
TGCAGTGCTACAGACCGGGACAGGAACTATGGCTACACCTTC
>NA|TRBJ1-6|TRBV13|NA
CASSLSFLEGSPLHF
TGTGCCAGCAGCTTATCTTTTTTAGAGGGATCACCCCTCCACTTT
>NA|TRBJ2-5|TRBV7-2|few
CASTMGETQYF
TGTGCCAGCACCATGGGAGAGACCCAGTACTTC
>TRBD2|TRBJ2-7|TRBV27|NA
CASRPLTSGGPYEQYF
TGTGCCAGCAGGCCCCTGACAAGCGGGGGGCCCTACGAGCAGTACTTC
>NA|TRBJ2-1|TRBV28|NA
CASSSPYTSPIYNEQFF
TGTGCCAGCAGTTCCCCGTATACTAGTCCCATCTACAATGAGCAGTTCTTC
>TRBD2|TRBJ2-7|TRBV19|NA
CASSEAGGIYEQYF
TGTGCCAGTAGTGAAGCGGGAGGTATATACGAGCAGTACTTC
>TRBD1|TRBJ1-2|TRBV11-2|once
CASSLSTRQGGFDGYTF
TGTGCCAGCAGCTTAAGTACGAGACAGGGCGGATTTGATGGCTACACCTTC
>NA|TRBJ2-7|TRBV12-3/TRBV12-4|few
CASILNSYERYF
TGTGCCAGCATTTTAAACTCCTACGAGCGTTACTTC
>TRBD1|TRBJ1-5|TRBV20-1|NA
CSARVQGRGNQPQHF
TGCAGTGCTAGAGTACAGGGGAGAGGCAATCAGCCCCAGCATTTT
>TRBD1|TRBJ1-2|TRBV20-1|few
CSARETGGGDGYTF
TGCAGTGCTAGAGAAACAGGGGGAGGGGATGGCTACACCTTC
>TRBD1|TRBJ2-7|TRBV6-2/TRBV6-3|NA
CASSATGLGQYEQYF
TGTGCCAGCAGTGCGACAGGGCTGGGGCAATACGAGCAGTACTTC
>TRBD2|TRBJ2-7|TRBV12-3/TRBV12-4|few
CASSFRTSGYEQYF
TGTGCCAGCAGTTTCCGGACTAGCGGCTACGAGCAGTACTTC
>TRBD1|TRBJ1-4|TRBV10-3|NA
CAISTGQGRGDNEKLFF
TGTGCCATCAGTACGGGACAGGGTCGTGGGGATAATGAAAAACTGTTTTTT
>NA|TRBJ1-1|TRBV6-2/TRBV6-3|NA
CASSYSVLAHFSMNTEAFF
TGTGCCAGCAGTTACTCCGTCTTAGCCCACTTCAGCATGAACACTGAAGCTTTCTTT
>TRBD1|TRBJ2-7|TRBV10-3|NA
CAISESGPGGYYEQYF
TGTGCCATCAGTGAGTCAGGGCCAGGGGGATATTACGAGCAGTACTTC
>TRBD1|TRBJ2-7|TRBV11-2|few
CASSRSGTGGESNYEQYF
TGTGCCAGCAGCAGATCCGGGACAGGGGGCGAGTCTAACTACGAGCAGTACTTC
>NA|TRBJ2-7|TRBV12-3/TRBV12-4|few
CASSWGHTLGEQYF
TGTGCCAGCAGTTGGGGACACACTCTGGGCGAGCAGTACTTC
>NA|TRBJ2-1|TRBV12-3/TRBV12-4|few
CASSFKAAPNNEQFF
TGTGCCAGCAGTTTCAAAGCGGCCCCTAACAATGAGCAGTTCTTC
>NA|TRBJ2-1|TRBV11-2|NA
CASSLPLASNNEQFF
TGTGCCAGCAGCTTACCTCTAGCGTCTAACAATGAGCAGTTCTTC
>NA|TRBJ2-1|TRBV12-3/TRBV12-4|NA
CASSQRSHSYNEQFF
TGTGCCAGCAGTCAGCGTTCACACTCCTACAATGAGCAGTTCTTC